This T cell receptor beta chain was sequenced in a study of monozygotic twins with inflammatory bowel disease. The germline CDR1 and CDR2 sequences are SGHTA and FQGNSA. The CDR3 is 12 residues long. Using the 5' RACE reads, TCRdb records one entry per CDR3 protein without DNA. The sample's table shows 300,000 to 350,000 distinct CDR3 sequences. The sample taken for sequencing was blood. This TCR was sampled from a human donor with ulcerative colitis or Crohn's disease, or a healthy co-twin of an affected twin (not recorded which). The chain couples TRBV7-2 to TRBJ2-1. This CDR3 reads CASSITPTEQFF.